This TCR beta chain originates from a study of CD8+CD57+ T cells in acquired aplastic anemia. Using genomic DNA as the template, TCR beta VDJ and CDR3 profiling was carried out. MiXCR, applied by TCRdb to the reads, yields one record per CDR3 protein. The table lists approximately 160,000 distinct CDR3 sequences, around 40% of them singletons. Looked up from germline, CDR1 is MNHEY and CDR2 is SVGAGI. There are 14 residues in the CDR3. Unmatched junction bases numbered 7, after V lost 7 bases and J lost 2 bases. The receptor was derived from a human donor in good health. Sequenced sample: sorted CD4+, CD8+, or CD8+CD57+ T cells (not recorded which) from PBMCs. The chain joins TRBV6-5 to TRBJ2-7, with 8 nucleotides matching TRBD2. CDR3 nucleotide sequence: TGTGCCAGCACGCTCTCGGGGGGGCCCTACGAGCAGTACTTC. Encoded protein: CASTLSGGPYEQYF.